A selection of T cell receptor beta chains follows, all from one sample in a study of shared clonotypes between healthy human individuals. Assay used: immunoSEQ multiplex PCR; TCRdb lists only in-frame clones, some missing. The table has around 600,000 clones, 90% to 95% seen once. Specimen: naive CD8+ T cells sorted from blood. The receptors here all came from a woman under 40 in good health. The CDR3 runs from the conserved cysteine through the conserved F or W. Fields, in order: clone size, D gene, V gene, J gene, CDR3 DNA, CDR3 protein. D genes are given only for firm matches. Size values are once, few and many counts, or a class for expanded clones, and some rows have none.

-,TRBD1,TRBV5-6,TRBJ1-1,TGTGCCAGCAGCCAAATCCCGGGACAGATGAACACTGAAGCTTTCTTT,CASSQIPGQMNTEAFF
-,-,TRBV10-1,TRBJ2-7,TGCGCCAGCAGTGCTGCGGGAAGCTCCTACGAGCAGTACTTC,CASSAAGSSYEQYF
-,TRBD1,TRBV9,TRBJ1-1,TGTGCCAGCAGCCCGACAGGGGGGGGCACTGAAGCTTTCTTT,CASSPTGGGTEAFF
-,-,TRBV6-4,TRBJ2-1,TGTGCCAGCAGTCCCGGGGGGCCCTACAATGAGCAGTTCTTC,CASSPGGPYNEQFF
few,-,TRBV5-6,TRBJ2-3,TGTGCCAGCAGCTCCACAGATACGCAGTATTTT,CASSSTDTQYF
-,-,TRBV5-4,TRBJ2-5,TGTGCCAGCAGCTTGTCGGGCGGACAAGAGACCCAGTACTTC,CASSLSGGQETQYF
once,-,TRBV28,TRBJ1-4,TGTGCCAGCAGTCCCAGTCGGGCAACTAATGAAAAACTGTTTTTT,CASSPSRATNEKLFF
-,-,TRBV5-6,TRBJ2-4,TGTGCCAGCAGCTTGTTGGTAGGGTCGGCCAAAAACATTCAGTACTTC,CASSLLVGSAKNIQYF
-,TRBD1,TRBV4-2,TRBJ2-7,TGTGCCAGCAGCCAAGAGGCGTCTGGGACAGGGGGCTCCTACGAGCAGTACTTC,CASSQEASGTGGSYEQYF
-,-,TRBV5-1,TRBJ2-1,TGCGCCAGCAGCTTGGTTTTGCGGCACTCCTACAATGAGCAGTTCTTC,CASSLVLRHSYNEQFF
-,-,TRBV27,TRBJ2-3,TGTGCCAGCAGTTTATCCCCCTACCTAGAGGGTAGAGATACGCAGTATTTT,CASSLSPYLEGRDTQYF
-,-,TRBV5-1,TRBJ1-1,TGCGCCAGCAGCTTGACCAGTTATTTTGAAGCTTTCTTT,CASSLTSYFEAFF
-,-,TRBV5-8,TRBJ2-7,TGTGCCAGCAGGGGACTGGCGCACTACGAGCAGTACTTC,CASRGLAHYEQYF
-,-,TRBV5-1,TRBJ2-7,TGCGCCAGCAGCTTCGGGGCATCCTACGAGCAGTACTTC,CASSFGASYEQYF
-,-,TRBV27,TRBJ2-7,TGTGCCAGCAGTCAGACAGGCAAGCAGTACTTC,CASSQTGKQYF
-,TRBD1,TRBV15,TRBJ2-7,TGTGCCACCAGCCCCTCAGGGGGCTACGAGCAGTACTTC,CATSPSGGYEQYF
-,-,TRBV7-9,TRBJ1-1,TGTGCCAGCAGCTTAGTAGGGAGGGTTGGTCGGAACACTGAAGCTTTCTTT,CASSLVGRVGRNTEAFF
-,-,TRBV7-8,TRBJ2-7,TGTGCCAGCAGCGAACTACGGACTTCTCTGGGGGAGCAGTACTTC,CASSELRTSLGEQYF
once,TRBD1,TRBV7-8,TRBJ2-1,TGTGCCAGCAGCTCACGACAGGGACAAGACAATGAGCAGTTCTTC,CASSSRQGQDNEQFF
-,-,TRBV11-2,TRBJ2-1,TGTGCCAGCAGCTTAGCCGGGGGTGAGCAGTTCTTC,CASSLAGGEQFF